Sequencing of this T cell receptor (beta chain) was carried out in a study of graft-versus-host responses after intestinal transplantation. Study findings and constraints: Peak levels of circulating GvH clones tracked with early post-transplant HvG declines.

Repertoires were generated with immunoSEQ multiplex PCR, while TCRdb's copy carries only in-frame clones and drops some. Of 100,000 to 120,000 clones in the sample, approximately 92% were seen once. Comments on this clone: Its antigen is not known.

CDR1 is MNHNY, CDR2 SVGAGI, per germline (reference sequence). This CDR3 is 14 amino acids long. V dropped 4 bases and J dropped 8; count of bases not matched to a gene: 8. V and J are TRBV6-6 and TRBJ2-1; TRBD1 agrees at 7 bases. The clonotype comes from a human donor who received an intestinal transplant. The sample in question was unstimulated CD8+ T cells sorted from spleen or lymph node cells, obtained before intestinal transplant. The CDR3 loop reads CASSLGGGFDEQFF. In nucleotides, the CDR3 is TGTGCCAGCAGTTTAGGGGGCGGGTTCGATGAGCAGTTCTTC.